What follows are 14 T cell receptor beta chains derived from one specimen sequenced in a study of persistence of HIV-infected CD4 T cells. The immunoSEQ assay was version 4, run in survey mode. Profiling relied on immunoSEQ multiplex PCR, and the TCRdb table lists in-frame clones only, not all of them. The sample consists of fewer than 35,000 clones, roughly 80% of them appearing once. Their antigens remain unidentified. Stimulation used about 9.5 ug/mL lysate from CMV-infected fibroblasts. Sorted nonresponding memory CD4+ T cells were CD40L-negative, CD69-negative, CD45RO-high. The starting material was CD4+ T cells sorted from PBMCs after approximately 19-hour stimulation, obtained from a patient who received antiretroviral therapy. The receptors shown here come from an adult man with HIV who was CMV-seropositive.

This chain connects TRBV2 to TRBJ2-1, with 10 positions matching TRBD2. The CDR3 has 14 amino acids. The trim removed 5 bases at V and 7 bases at J, leaving 5 bases unmatched. Germline V gene sequence: CDR1 SNHLY, CDR2 FYNNEI. The CDR3 coding sequence is TGTGCCAGCAGTAGCGGGGGGGCCGCTAATGAGCAGTTCTTC. Its translation is CASSSGGAANEQFF.

Points on this clone: Other DNA sequences in the same sample also yield this CDR3. The chain employs TRBV14 and TRBJ2-7; D unclear. V lost 1 base, J lost 3 bases, and 1 base lay in between. Germline CDR1 is SGHDN and CDR2 is FVKESK. The length of the CDR3 is 11 residues. CDR3 sequence: CASSQGYEQYF. In DNA form, the CDR3 reads TGTGCCAGCAGCCAAGGCTACGAGCAGTACTTC.

The chain employs TRBV5-8 and TRBJ2-1, with D tentatively TRBD1 or TRBD2 (5 bases each). This CDR3 comprises 15 residues. The V gene's germline CDR1 is SGHTS and CDR2 YDEGEE. Trimming removed 5 bases at V and 8 bases at J, with 20 bases between. The CDR3 is CASSRGNTGDHEQFF. The DNA for the CDR3 is TGTGCCAGCAGTCGAGGGAATACAGGAGATCATGAGCAGTTCTTC.

J is TRBJ1-6 and V is TRBV15, with a weak D call TRBD1 (6 bases). Germline values: CDR1 LNHNV, CDR2 YYDKDF (reference sequence). V lost 1 base to trimming and J lost 6 bases, with 7 bases between them. The CDR3 contains 14 residues. The CDR3 loop is CATSRGGANSPLHF. The CDR3 DNA reads TGTGCCACCAGCAGAGGGGGGGCTAATTCACCCCTCCACTTT.

CDR3 residues: CASSEQGLHQPQHF. The CDR3, as DNA: TGTGCCAGCAGTGAACAGGGTCTCCATCAGCCCCAGCATTTT. This rearrangement joins TRBV2 to TRBJ1-5; perhaps TRBD1 as D (5 bases). There are 14 residues in the CDR3. The V gene's germline CDR1 is SNHLY and CDR2 FYNNEI. Trimming left V 2 bases short and J 5 bases short, with 10 bases between.

The rearrangement links TRBV10-1 to TRBJ1-1, with 7 nucleotides matching TRBD1. Per germline, CDR1 WNHNN and CDR2 SYGVQD (reference sequence). V lost 4 bases and J lost 11; bases outside the gene matches: 10. The CDR3 length is 13 residues. CDR3 amino acids: CASSVLGGGCAFF. CDR3 in DNA: TGCGCCAGCAGTGTGTTAGGGGGCGGGTGTGCTTTCTTT.

This chain uses TRBV5-4 with TRBJ1-6; D remains unclear. This CDR3 is 13 amino acids long. Between the trimmed V and J ends, which lost 4 bases and 8 bases, there was a span of 10 bases. Germline assignment: CDR1 SGHNT and CDR2 YYREEE (reference sequence). The CDR3 spells CASSHSPDSPLHF. CDR3 in DNA: TGTGCCAGCAGCCACAGTCCCGATTCACCCCTCCACTTT.

The rearrangement links TRBV9 to TRBJ2-1; 10 nucleotides agree with TRBD2. The V gene's germline CDR1 is SGDLS and CDR2 YYNGEE. V shed 0 bases and J 8 bases; nucleotides not matched to a gene: 5. This CDR3 has 15 residues. The chain's CDR3 is CASSVATSGRYEQFF. The CDR3 DNA sequence: TGTGCCAGCAGCGTAGCGACTAGCGGGCGGTATGAGCAGTTCTTC. The full variable domain, rest sourced from reference TRBV9 and TRBJ2-1, is DSGVTQTPKHLITATGQRVTLRCSPRSGDLSVYWYQQSLDQGLQFLIQYYNGEERAKGNILERFSAQQFPDLHSELNLSSLELGDSALYFCASSVATSGRYEQFFGPGTRLTVL.

V gene TRBV6-5 combines with J gene TRBJ1-2; maybe TRBD1 (5 bases). This CDR3 has 12 residues. Germline CDR1 is MNHEY and CDR2 is SVGAGI. Trimming removed 4 bases at V and 4 bases at J, with 7 bases between. In DNA, the CDR3 is TGTGCCAGCAGTTCGGGGACCTATGGCTACACCTTC. Amino acids: CASSSGTYGYTF.

Only a few counts were recorded for this clone. The chain links TRBV15 to TRBJ2-7, with 9 bases fitting TRBD2. This CDR3 has 16 amino acids. Germline V CDR1 and CDR2: LNHNV, YYDKDF (reference sequence). Losses at the gene ends were 1 base for V and 1 base for J; bases not matched to a gene: 5. CDR3 nucleotides: TGTGCCACCAGCAGAGGTGCTAGCGGGGCTTCCTACGAGCAGTACTTC. It is translated as CATSRGASGASYEQYF.

The chain uses TRBV2 and TRBJ2-1; 9 bases align to TRBD2. Germline assignment: CDR1 SNHLY and CDR2 FYNNEI. The CDR3 is 16 amino acids. V lost 1 base to trimming and J lost 4 bases; unmatched junction nucleotides: 5. The CDR3 spells CASSEEAGGPYNEQFF. The CDR3 region has the DNA TGTGCCAGCAGTGAAGAAGCGGGGGGCCCTTACAATGAGCAGTTCTTC.

The chain combines TRBV5-5 with TRBJ1-6; D is possibly TRBD1 (5 bases). The CDR3 consists of 16 residues. V shed 0 bases and J shed 10 bases, with 17 bases lying between them. Germline loops: CDR1 SGHKS, CDR2 YYEKEE (reference sequence). For the CDR3, the DNA is TGTGCCAGCAGCTTGGTTGTGGGGACCAGGGACTCACCCCTCCACTTT. Residues: CASSLVVGTRDSPLHF.

As for this clone: The sample carries other DNA sequences with the same CDR3. This chain uses TRBV5-1 with TRBJ1-5, with TRBD1 identical over 7 bases. V shed 1 base, J shed 6 bases, and the junction held 7 bases outside the gene matches. The CDR3 is 15 amino acids. CDR1 and CDR2 from the germline V gene are SGHRS and YFSETQ. CDR3 protein: CASSLTGVNSQPQHF. In DNA form, the CDR3 reads TGCGCCAGCAGCTTGACAGGGGTGAATAGTCAGCCCCAGCATTTT.

The chain recombines TRBV5-4 with TRBJ1-2; D uncertain. The CDR3 covers 18 residues. Germline V gene lookup returns CDR1 SGHNT and CDR2 YYREEE (reference sequence). V lost 0 bases to trimming and J lost 0 bases, with 18 bases between them. CDR3 nucleotides: TGTGCCAGCAGCTTGGATTTACTGCGGGGTGGTCCTAACTATGGCTACACCTTC. The encoded protein is CASSLDLLRGGPNYGYTF. Combining the CDR3 with reference TRBV5-4 and TRBJ1-2 gives the whole variable domain ETGVTQSPTHLIKTRGQQVTLRCSSQSGHNTVSWYQQALGQGPQFIFQYYREEENGRGNFPPRFSGLQFPNYSSELNVNALELDDSALYLCASSLDLLRGGPNYGYTFGSGTRLTVV.